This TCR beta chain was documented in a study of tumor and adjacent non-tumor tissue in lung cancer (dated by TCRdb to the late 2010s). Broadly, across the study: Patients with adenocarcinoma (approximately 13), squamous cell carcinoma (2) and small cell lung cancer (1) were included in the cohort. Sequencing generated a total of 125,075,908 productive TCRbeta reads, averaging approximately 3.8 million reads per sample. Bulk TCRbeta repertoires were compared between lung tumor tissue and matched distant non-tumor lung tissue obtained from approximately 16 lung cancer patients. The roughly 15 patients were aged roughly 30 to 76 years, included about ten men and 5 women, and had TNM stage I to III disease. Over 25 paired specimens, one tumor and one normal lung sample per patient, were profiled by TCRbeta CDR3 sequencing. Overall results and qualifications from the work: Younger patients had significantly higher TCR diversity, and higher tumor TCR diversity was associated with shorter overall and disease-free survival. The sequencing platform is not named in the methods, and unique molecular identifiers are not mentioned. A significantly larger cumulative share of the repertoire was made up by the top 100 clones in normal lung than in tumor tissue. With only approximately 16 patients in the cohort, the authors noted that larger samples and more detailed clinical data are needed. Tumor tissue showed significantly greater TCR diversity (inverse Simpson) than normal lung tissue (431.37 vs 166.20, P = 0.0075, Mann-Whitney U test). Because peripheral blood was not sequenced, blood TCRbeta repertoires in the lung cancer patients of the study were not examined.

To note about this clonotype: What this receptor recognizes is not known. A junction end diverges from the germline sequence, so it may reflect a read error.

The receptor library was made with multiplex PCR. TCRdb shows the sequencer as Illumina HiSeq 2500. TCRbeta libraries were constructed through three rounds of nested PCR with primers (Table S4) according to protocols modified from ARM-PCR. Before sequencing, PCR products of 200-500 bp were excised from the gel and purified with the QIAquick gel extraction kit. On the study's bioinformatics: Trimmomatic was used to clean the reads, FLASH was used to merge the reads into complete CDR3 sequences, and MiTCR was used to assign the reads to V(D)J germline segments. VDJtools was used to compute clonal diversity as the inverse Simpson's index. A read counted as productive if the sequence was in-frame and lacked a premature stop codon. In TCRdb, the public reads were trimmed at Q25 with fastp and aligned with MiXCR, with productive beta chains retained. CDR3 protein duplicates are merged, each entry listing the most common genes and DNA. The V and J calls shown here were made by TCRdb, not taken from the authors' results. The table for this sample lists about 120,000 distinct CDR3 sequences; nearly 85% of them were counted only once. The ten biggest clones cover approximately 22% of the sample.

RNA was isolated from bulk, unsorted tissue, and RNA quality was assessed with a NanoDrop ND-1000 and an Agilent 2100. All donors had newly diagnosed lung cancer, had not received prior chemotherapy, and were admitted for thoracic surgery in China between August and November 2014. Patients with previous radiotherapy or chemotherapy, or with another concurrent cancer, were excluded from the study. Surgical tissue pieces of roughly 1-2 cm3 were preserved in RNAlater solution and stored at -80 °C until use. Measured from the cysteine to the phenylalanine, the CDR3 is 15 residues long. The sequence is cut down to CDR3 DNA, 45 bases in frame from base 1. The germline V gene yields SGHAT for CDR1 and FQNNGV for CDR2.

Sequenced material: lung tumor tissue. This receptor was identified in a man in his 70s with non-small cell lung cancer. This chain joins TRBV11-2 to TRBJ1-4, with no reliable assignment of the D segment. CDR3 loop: CAISRSGISNEKVFF. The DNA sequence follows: TGTGCCATCAGCAGAAGTGGGATAAGTAATGAAAAAGTGTTTTTT. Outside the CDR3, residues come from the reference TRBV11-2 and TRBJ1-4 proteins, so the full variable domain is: EAGVAQSPRYKIIEKRQSVAFWCNPISGHATLYWYQQILGQGPKLLIQFQNNGVVDDSQLPKDRFSAERLKGVDSTLKIQPAKLEDSAVYLCAISRSGISNEKVFFGSGTQLSVL.